This T cell receptor (beta chain) is from a study of shared clonotypes between healthy human individuals (dated by TCRdb to the early 2020s). Background on the whole study: Three men and two women, aged 18 to 49 years, made up the cohort. For each donor, CD4 naive and CD4 memory were each given three plates, CD8 naive was given two plates, and CD8 memory was given one plate. To estimate repertoire size and how much clonotype sharing occurs between individuals, the study deeply sequenced the blood TCR repertoires of about 5 healthy adults. To increase sequencing depth and limit assay-specific biases, different laboratories used diverse techniques to prepare libraries and sequence TCR repertoires. Per donor, leukapheresis produced somewhere between about 0.8 and 9 billion PBMCs. General findings and caveats noted by the study authors: Rarefaction of sorted-subset datasets indicated incomplete sequencing despite the large sequencing depth. Naive subsets generally had larger estimated clonotype richness than memory subsets did. Approximately 5% of naive CD4, 3.5% of naive CD8, 2.3% of memory CD4, and more than 0.35% of memory CD8 clonotypes were shared across several donors. Compared with non-shared clonotypes, clonotypes shared by all four sorted-subset donors had higher generation probabilities. Sampling was restricted to blood, and TCR repertoires in tissue are likely to differ from TCR repertoires in blood. Based on pairwise subsampling, the degree of clonotype sharing among donors was expected to be affected by sequencing depth. Because the study included a small number of donors, the genetic and exposure-history diversity represented was limited.

As for this clone: Its antigen remains unidentified. No clone much larger than this one lies a single base away; base qualities are absent. Different DNA sequences within this sample yield the same CDR3.

Cut back by 9 bases and 0 bases, the V and J ends lie 8 bases apart. The CDR3 runs 12 residues from the cysteine to the phenylalanine. Just the 36-base CDR3 DNA is kept, in frame starting at base 1. The germline V gene yields WSHSY for CDR1 and SAAADI for CDR2. Using the deep immunoSEQ assay, TCR CDR3 regions were amplified from genomic DNA by multiplex PCR. Extracted genomic DNA from each cell subset was spread evenly across all wells of several immunoSEQ 96-well plates, with each plate serving as a replicate. For sorted subsets, 200 to 250 ng of genomic DNA, equivalent to around 31,000 T cell genomes, went into each replicate PCR. The purified libraries were quantified using a Qubit 3.0 fluorometer, sized with a Bioanalyzer 2100, and then quantified again using the KAPA Library Quantification kit. Each immunoSEQ 96-well plate was sequenced on its own single-read 150-cycle Illumina NextSeq 550 flow cell. On the study's bioinformatics: The immunoSEQ output contained only junctional sequences without quality scores, so filtering could not match that applied to full-length reads. Sequences were annotated with PyIR, a Python wrapper for IgBLAST v1.9, and V/J genes and CDR3 were assigned using IMGT germline references. Reads were removed for weak V/J assignments (E-value above 1e-6), missing CDR3, stop codons, out-of-frame junctions, or ambiguous translated residues. A V3J clonotype was defined by an identical inferred V gene, J gene, and CDR3 amino acid sequence. To compute the percentage overlap between repertoires, the number of shared unique clonotypes was divided by the size of the smaller repertoire. Three approaches were used to assess repertoire richness: RTK rarefaction, the Chao1 estimator, and Recon v2.1 estimates of unobserved clonotypes. For all TCRbeta clonotypes obtained by the gDNA method from a few donors, generation probabilities were computed with OLGA. What TCRdb holds here is the immuneACCESS table cut down to in-frame rearrangements. Part of the clones is not present; checked against another copy, under half of the missing clones reflect an unresolved V gene, and the others are unexplained. D and trimming come from the DNA, and the V and J calls and clone size come from that table. The sample profile shows 2 million to 2.5 million clones; around 93% of them were found once. The leading ten clones occupy 1.5% to 2% of the sample.

CD8 naive samples consisted of CD45RO-negative cells that were positively selected for CCR7, yielding a CD45RA+CCR7+ population without TemRA cells. Donors were healthy HIV-negative adults with no recently reported acute infections or vaccinations. Every donor was a Caucasian adult living in Nashville, Tennessee, USA. Blood was obtained by leukapheresis, after which PBMCs were separated by Ficoll-Histopaque density gradient centrifugation and cryopreserved in liquid nitrogen vapor phase. Purity and quantity of every magnetically sorted T cell population were checked by analytical flow cytometry. Genomic DNA was isolated from each sorted fraction and quantified by UV absorbance on a Nanodrop 2000c.

The source material was naive CD8+ T cells from PBMCs. In light of the paper, this sample's cell subset or site label describes: CD45RA+CCR7+. The sequence came from a young man in good health. Some clones in this sample may be carry-over from other donors' samples. The receptor chain draws on TRBV10-2 and TRBJ1-1; the D region possibly corresponds to TRBD1 (5 bases align). The CDR3 protein: CASGTVNTEAFF. In nucleotide form, the sequence is TGCGCCAGTGGGACTGTGAACACTGAAGCTTTCTTT.